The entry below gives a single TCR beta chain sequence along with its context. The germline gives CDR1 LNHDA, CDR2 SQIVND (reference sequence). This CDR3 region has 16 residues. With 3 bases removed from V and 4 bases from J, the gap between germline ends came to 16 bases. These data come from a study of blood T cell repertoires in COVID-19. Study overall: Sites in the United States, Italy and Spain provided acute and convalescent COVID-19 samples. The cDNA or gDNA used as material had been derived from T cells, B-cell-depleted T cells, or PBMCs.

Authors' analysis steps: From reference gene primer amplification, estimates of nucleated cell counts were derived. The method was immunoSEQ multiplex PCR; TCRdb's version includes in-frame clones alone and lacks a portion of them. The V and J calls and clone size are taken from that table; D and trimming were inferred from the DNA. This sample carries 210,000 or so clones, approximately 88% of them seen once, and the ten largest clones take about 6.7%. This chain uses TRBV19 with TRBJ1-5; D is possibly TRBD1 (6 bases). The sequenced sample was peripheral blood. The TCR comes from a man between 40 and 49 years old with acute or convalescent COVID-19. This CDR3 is CASSIRTVLINQPQHF. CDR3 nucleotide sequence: TGTGCCAGTAGTATTCGGACAGTACTTATTAATCAGCCCCAGCATTTT. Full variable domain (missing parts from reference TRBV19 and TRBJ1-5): DGGITQSPKYLFRKEGQNVTLSCEQNLNHDAMYWYRQDPGQGLRLIYYSQIVNDFQKGDIAEGYSVSREKKESFPLTVTSAQKNPTAFYLCASSIRTVLINQPQHFGDGTRLSIL.